A single sample is the source of the 10 T cell receptor beta chains below, sequenced in a study of blood T cell repertoires in COVID-19. Using immunoSEQ multiplex PCR, the repertoire was profiled, and TCRdb retains in-frame clones only, with some absent. Among tens of thousands of clones, about 90% were seen once, and the ten largest hold 7.5% to 9%. Sequenced: peripheral blood. The origin of the receptors is a human donor in a cohort sampled during active COVID-19.

This clone was observed once. V usage is TRBV9 and J usage is TRBJ2-7, with 15 bases identical to TRBD2. Looked up from germline, CDR1 is SGDLS and CDR2 is YYNGEE. V was clipped by 3 bases and J by 0 bases; unmatched bases: 7. The CDR3 has 18 residues. This CDR3 is CASSAGTSGGPSSYEQYF. The CDR3 DNA follows: TGTGCCAGCAGCGCCGGGACTAGCGGGGGGCCCAGCTCCTACGAGCAGTACTTC. The full variable domain, with the rest looked up from reference TRBV9 and TRBJ2-7, is DSGVTQTPKHLITATGQRVTLRCSPRSGDLSVYWYQQSLDQGLQFLIQYYNGEERAKGNILERFSAQQFPDLHSELNLSSLELGDSALYFCASSAGTSGGPSSYEQYFGPGTRLTVT.

The rearrangement links TRBV6-2 or TRBV6-3 to TRBJ1-1; possibly TRBD1 for D (6 bases). CDR1 is MNHEY and CDR2 is SVGEGT in the germline V gene. CDR3 length: 14 residues. Deletions cut 6 bases from V and 3 bases from J, with 14 bases between. CDR3 region: CASSRTQGDTEAFF. In nucleotides, the CDR3 is TGTGCCAGCAGCCGCACACAGGGAGACACTGAAGCTTTCTTT.

The chain uses TRBV3-1 (or the pseudogene TRBV3-2) and TRBJ1-4, with 10 bases fitting TRBD1. This CDR3 has 18 amino acids. Unmatched junction bases numbered 10, after V lost 2 bases and J lost 4 bases. Germline CDR1 reads LGHDT; CDR2 reads YNNKEL (reference sequence). For the CDR3, the DNA is TGTGCCAGCAGCCAAATCGGGACAGGGGCGTTGGGTAATGAAAAACTGTTTTTT. This sequence encodes CASSQIGTGALGNEKLFF.

The V gene is TRBV5-6, the J gene TRBJ1-5; 7 bases are a match to TRBD1. Germline CDR1 SGHDT, CDR2 YYEEEE. The V segment lost 1 base and the J segment 7 bases; nucleotides outside the gene matches: 5. The length of the CDR3 is 14 residues. The CDR3 DNA is TGTGCCAGCAGCTTGTCAGGGGGACGGCAGCCCCAGCATTTT. It translates to CASSLSGGRQPQHF.

The chain employs TRBV29-1 and TRBJ1-2; D is perhaps TRBD1 (6 bases). CDR3 length: 13 amino acids. Germline V gene lookup returns CDR1 SQVTM and CDR2 ANQGSEA. The V gene lost 3 bases and the J gene lost 7 bases, with 15 bases spanning the gap. CDR3 coding DNA: TGCAGCGTTGAGAAGGGCCAGGGGATTGGCTACACCTTC. Its translation: CSVEKGQGIGYTF.

The chain employs TRBV7-3 and TRBJ1-5, with D possibly TRBD1 on 5 matching bases. The CDR3 covers 13 residues. V shed 5 bases and J shed 7 bases, with 12 bases lying between them. Per the germline V gene, CDR1 is SGHTA and CDR2 is FQGTGA. The CDR3 protein is CASSQGHLQPQHF. In nucleotides, the CDR3 is TGTGCCAGCAGCCAGGGCCATCTCCAGCCCCAGCATTTT.

The J gene is TRBJ2-7, the V gene TRBV5-4; D possibly corresponds to TRBD1 (6 bases). Germline-derived CDR1 and CDR2 are SGHNT and YYREEE (reference sequence). The ends were cut back, 4 bases at V and 2 bases at J, with 10 bases in the middle. The length of the CDR3 is 13 residues. Here the CDR3 DNA reads TGTGCCAGCAGCCTGGACAGCCCCTACGAGCAGTACTTC. Amino acid sequence: CASSLDSPYEQYF.

This clone was observed a handful of times. The chain combines TRBV2 with TRBJ2-7; no clear D gene. This CDR3 region has 15 residues. Looked up from germline, CDR1 is SNHLY and CDR2 is FYNNEI. The V end lost 7 bases, the J end lost 3 bases, and 19 bases lay between the germline ends. The CDR3 is CASTPGYSKHYEQYF. The CDR3, as DNA: TGTGCCAGCACCCCCGGTTATTCGAAGCACTACGAGCAGTACTTC.

The gene calls are TRBV6-4 and TRBJ1-2; D is possibly TRBD1 (5 bases). The V gene lost 0 bases and the J gene lost 6 bases, with 17 bases spanning the gap. The CDR3 runs 16 residues. The germline CDR1 and CDR2 sequences are MRHNA and SNTAGT. CDR3 sequence (DNA): TGTGCCAGCAGTGACTCTTTTTCGGCGGCGGGGGATGGCTACACCTTC. Its translation is CASSDSFSAAGDGYTF.

This rearrangement joins TRBV19 to TRBJ2-5; 7 bases map to TRBD1. This CDR3 comprises 14 residues. After removal of 5 bases from V and 2 bases from J, the junction contained 5 bases not matched to a gene. Per germline, CDR1 LNHDA and CDR2 SQIVND (reference sequence). The DNA for the CDR3 is TGTGCCAGTAGTCGATCCAGGGGGCAAGAGACCCAGTACTTC. It encodes CASSRSRGQETQYF.